A single sample is the source of the 11 T cell receptor beta chains below, sequenced in a study of T cells in Graves' hyperthyroidism and ophthalmopathy. Amplified regions were TCR beta CDR3 sequences from RNA transcripts. TCR CDR3 regions were first amplified by RT-PCR with HTBI primers. Using its own MiXCR run on the multiplex PCR reads, TCRdb lists one record per CDR3 protein. The data contain more than 500,000 distinct CDR3 sequences, 15% to 20% of them singletons. The sample taken for sequencing was blood. Receptor source: a woman younger than 45 with Graves' ophthalmopathy.

The chain combines TRBV5-1 with TRBJ2-1; D gene uncertain. CDR1 SGHRS and CDR2 YFSETQ come from the germline V gene. Trimming left V 4 bases short and J 4 bases short, with 15 bases between. The CDR3 contains 15 residues. The CDR3 DNA is TGCGCCAGCAGCCAGATGGTGAGAGAGTACAATGAGCAGTTCTTC. This translates into CASSQMVREYNEQFF. The variable domain in full, with the rest retrieved from reference TRBV5-1 and TRBJ2-1, is KAGVTQTPRYLIKTRGQQVTLSCSPISGHRSVSWYQQTPGQGLQFLFEYFSETQRNKGNFPGRFSGRQFSNSRSEMNVSTLELGDSALYLCASSQMVREYNEQFFGPGTRLTVL.

J is TRBJ2-1 and V is TRBV19, with 7 nucleotides matching TRBD1. The germline CDR1 and CDR2 sequences are LNHDA and SQIVND (reference sequence). This CDR3 spans 14 amino acids. Trimming took 7 bases from V and 0 from J; bases not matched to a gene: 3. CDR3 DNA sequence: TGTGCCAGTAAACAGGGGTTCTCCTACAATGAGCAGTTCTTC. Protein: CASKQGFSYNEQFF.

This clonotype was seen ten or more times. The rearrangement uses TRBV30 and TRBJ1-2; 7 bases are a match to TRBD1. V dropped 4 bases and J dropped 4; count of bases not matched to a gene: 9. The CDR3 is 14 amino acids. Germline CDR1 and CDR2: GTSNPN and SVGIG (reference sequence). CDR3 coding DNA: TGTGCCTGGACCCGCGACAGGGTTACCTATGGCTACACCTTC. Its translation: CAWTRDRVTYGYTF.

This clonotype turned up a few times. This sequence joins TRBV7-9 and TRBJ1-5; D call uncertain. CDR1 is SEHNR and CDR2 is FQNEAQ in the germline V gene (reference sequence). Trimming removed 2 bases at V and 7 bases at J, with 12 bases between. This CDR3 has 14 residues. This chain's CDR3 is CASSLMGDDQPQHF. The CDR3, as DNA: TGTGCCAGCAGCTTAATGGGAGATGACCAGCCCCAGCATTTT.

This clonotype was counted only a few times. This sequence joins TRBV6-2 or TRBV6-3 and TRBJ2-7; D ambiguous. From germline, CDR1 is MNHEY and CDR2 SVGEGT. There are 11 residues in the CDR3. V was shortened by 3 bases and J by 9 bases, with 9 bases between the two germline ends. The CDR3 bases are TGTGCCAGCAGTTATGGTTCCGGGCAGTACTTC. As protein: CASSYGSGQYF.

The CDR3 DNA reads TGTGCCAGCAGCGCGGGACAGAATATTAACTATGGCTACACCTTC. Translating gives CASSAGQNINYGYTF. The chain employs TRBV5-4 and TRBJ1-2, with 7 bases fitting TRBD1. CDR3 length: 15 residues. J was trimmed by 1 base and V by 4 bases; bases with no gene match: 7. Germline V CDR1 and CDR2: SGHNT, YYREEE (reference sequence).

This clonotype was observed a few times. The rearrangement links TRBV7-3 to TRBJ2-3; no firm D call. Trimming removed 4 bases from V and 0 bases from J, with 8 bases in between. Germline-derived CDR1 and CDR2 are SGHTA and FQGTGA. This CDR3 contains 14 residues. This chain's CDR3 is CASSSIPSTDTQYF. The DNA of the CDR3 is TGTGCCAGCAGCTCAATTCCTAGCACAGATACGCAGTATTTT.

The J gene is TRBJ2-7, the V gene TRBV29-1; TRBD1 matches at 7 bases. Germline CDR1 and CDR2: SQVTM and ANQGSEA. The junction had 8 bases not matched to a gene; V was cut back by 4 bases and J by 5 bases. The CDR3 is 13 residues long. The CDR3 nucleotides are TGCAGCGTTGGGGCAGGGGGTAGCCACGAGCAGTACTTC. This sequence encodes CSVGAGGSHEQYF.

The chain has TRBV19 and TRBJ2-7; D is possibly TRBD1 (5 bases). Germline CDR1 reads LNHDA; CDR2 reads SQIVND (reference sequence). CDR3 size: 14 residues. Trimming removed 5 bases at V and 2 bases at J, with 13 bases between. The CDR3, as DNA: TGTGCCAGTAGTTCCTCTGGGGCACCCTACGAGCAGTACTTC. This encodes CASSSSGAPYEQYF. The full variable domain, completed using reference TRBV19 and TRBJ2-7, is DGGITQSPKYLFRKEGQNVTLSCEQNLNHDAMYWYRQDPGQGLRLIYYSQIVNDFQKGDIAEGYSVSREKKESFPLTVTSAQKNPTAFYLCASSSSGAPYEQYFGPGTRLTVT.

A remark on this clonotype: A read error may explain this, as a much larger clone is one base away. The rearrangement uses TRBV24-1 and TRBJ2-5, with D tentatively TRBD2 (6 bases). The CDR3 contains 15 residues. The germline V gene encodes CDR1 KGHDR and CDR2 SFDVKD. The CDR3 is CATSGGLPNQETQCF. In DNA, the CDR3 is TGTGCCACCAGTGGAGGACTACCCAACCAAGAGACCCAGTGCTTC.

This clonotype has ten or more counts. The chain carries TRBV28 and TRBJ1-6; TRBD1 is a possible D gene (5 bases). V shed 6 bases and J shed 11 bases, with 20 bases lying between them. Germline V lookup: CDR1 MDHEN, CDR2 SYDVKM. There are 15 residues in the CDR3. In nucleotides, the CDR3 is TGTGCCAGCAGCGCGCCGGGGCCCACCAGCCCACCCCTCCACTTT. Translation gives CASSAPGPTSPPLHF. Full variable domain (missing parts from reference TRBV28 and TRBJ1-6): DVKVTQSSRYLVKRTGEKVFLECVQDMDHENMFWYRQDPGLGLRLIYFSYDVKMKEKGDIPEGYSVSREKKERFSLILESASTNQTSMYLCASSAPGPTSPPLHFGNGTRLTVT.